One sample yielded the 20 T cell receptor beta chains listed below, sequenced in a study of T cells in Graves' hyperthyroidism and ophthalmopathy. Amplification yielded TCR beta CDR3 regions, with RNA transcripts as the source. An initial round of RT-PCR targeting the TCR CDR3 relied on the HTBI primer set. Via MiXCR, TCRdb re-called the multiplex PCR reads, giving one row per CDR3 protein. The top ten clones hold nearly 8.5% of a sample with under 700,000 distinct CDR3 sequences, 46% of them seen once. Sequencing was done on a sample of peripheral blood or thyroid tissue (not recorded which). All receptors derive from a woman aged 18-30 years with Graves' hyperthyroidism.

This clonotype was seen a single time. The chain carries TRBV7-2 and TRBJ2-5; D is unresolved. Trimming cost V 6 bases and J 0 bases, with 8 bases left between them. The CDR3 totals 13 residues. Looked up from germline, CDR1 is SGHTA and CDR2 is FQGNSA. CDR3 nucleotides: TGTGCCAGCAGTTACGAGTACCAAGAGACCCAGTACTTC. It yields the protein CASSYEYQETQYF.

This chain links TRBV7-3 with TRBJ1-5; D possibly corresponds to TRBD1 (6 bases). CDR3 length equals 14 residues. CDR1 is SGHTA and CDR2 is FQGTGA in the germline V gene. V lost 6 bases and J lost 7, with 16 bases in between. CDR3 region: CASSLQQGGQPQHF. Written as DNA, the CDR3 is TGTGCCAGCAGTTTACAACAGGGAGGACAGCCCCAGCATTTT.

This clonotype was seen repeatedly, ten times or more. The CDR3 bases are TGTGCCAGCAGCGGCCCAAAGCAGGTGACTGAAGCTTTCTTT. This encodes CASSGPKQVTEAFF. The chain joins TRBV7-9 to TRBJ1-1; D gene unclear. The ends were cut back, 5 bases at V and 5 bases at J, with 15 bases in the middle. From germline, CDR1 is SEHNR and CDR2 FQNEAQ (reference sequence). The CDR3 consists of 14 residues.

This chain uses TRBV12-3 or TRBV12-4 with TRBJ2-7; TRBD2 agrees at 9 bases. V was pared by 6 bases and J by 2 bases, with 11 bases of the junction left unmatched. CDR3 size: 16 residues. The CDR3: CASSRSIAGAPYEQYF. DNA for the CDR3: TGTGCCAGCAGCCGCTCCATAGCGGGAGCTCCCTACGAGCAGTACTTC.

The chain links TRBV5-1 to TRBJ1-2, with a tentative D call TRBD1 (5 bases). This CDR3 spans 14 amino acids. Trimming left V 5 bases short and J 4 bases short, with 15 bases between. In germline, CDR1 is SGHRS, CDR2 YFSETQ. The CDR3 is CASSSTDTGYGYTF. The CDR3 DNA reads TGCGCCAGCAGTTCGACAGATACTGGCTATGGCTACACCTTC.

The chain is built from TRBV2 and TRBJ2-2; D call uncertain. The germline V gene encodes CDR1 SNHLY and CDR2 FYNNEI. V lost 5 bases, J lost 3 bases, and 22 bases lay in between. This CDR3 spans 18 amino acids. The DNA of the CDR3 is TGTGCCAGCAGTACCACCGCCATATTAGTAGCAGACACCGGGGAGCTGTTTTTT. It encodes CASSTTAILVADTGELFF.

J is TRBJ2-7 and V is TRBV7-9; 7 bases align to TRBD2. The V segment lost 0 bases and the J segment 0 bases; nucleotides outside the gene matches: 11. Germline CDR1 reads SEHNR; CDR2 reads FQNEAQ (reference sequence). The CDR3 covers 18 residues. The CDR3 is CASSLAASSGLSSYEQYF. DNA of the CDR3: TGTGCCAGCAGCTTAGCTGCCTCTAGCGGCCTGAGCTCCTACGAGCAGTACTTC.

This chain links TRBV15 with TRBJ1-2, with 8 nucleotides matching TRBD1. The V gene end was trimmed by 3 bases and the J gene end by 3 bases; junction bases not matched to a gene: 6. Germline V gene sequence: CDR1 LNHNV, CDR2 YYDKDF (reference sequence). This CDR3 is built from 15 residues. The CDR3 loop reads CATSSELTGDYGYTF. Here the CDR3 DNA reads TGTGCCACCAGCAGTGAACTGACAGGGGACTATGGCTACACCTTC.

This clonotype has a handful of counts. DNA for the CDR3: TGCGCCAGCGGGCAGCGGGGTTGGGACTACGAGCAGTACTTC. Translating it yields CASGQRGWDYEQYF. V is TRBV5-1 and J is TRBJ2-7; 7 bases are shared with TRBD2. With V trimmed by 7 bases and J by 3 bases, 10 bases remained unmatched. The CDR3 covers 14 residues. Germline V gene sequence: CDR1 SGHRS, CDR2 YFSETQ.

The V call is TRBV30, the J call TRBJ1-1; tentatively, D is TRBD1 (6 bases). V was trimmed by 2 bases and J by 2 bases, leaving 12 bases between them. This CDR3 comprises 14 residues. In germline, CDR1 is GTSNPN, CDR2 SVGIG (reference sequence). The CDR3 protein is CAWSRNRDNTEAFF. As DNA, the CDR3 is TGTGCCTGGAGTAGGAACAGGGACAACACTGAAGCTTTCTTT.

The CDR3 here is CATGFAFSYEQYF. The DNA for the CDR3 is TGTGCCACGGGATTTGCGTTCTCCTACGAGCAGTACTTC. The V gene is TRBV10-3, the J gene TRBJ2-7, with D perhaps matching TRBD2 (5 bases). The V gene lost 10 bases and the J gene lost 0 bases, with 13 bases spanning the gap. CDR1 is ENHRY and CDR2 is SYGVKD in the germline V gene. The CDR3 totals 13 residues.

This clonotype was recorded at least ten times. The rearrangement joins TRBV2 to TRBJ1-6, with TRBD1 matching 11 bases. The ends lost 11 bases at V and 7 bases at J; junction bases unmatched: 7. The CDR3 runs 14 residues. CDR1 and CDR2 (germline): SNHLY, FYNNEI. CDR3 bases: TGTGCCTCAGAGGGACAGGGGGTCAATTCACCCCTCCACTTT. This gives the protein CASEGQGVNSPLHF.

The gene calls are TRBV5-4 and TRBJ1-1, with a possible D match to TRBD1 (6 bases). Trimming removed 3 bases from V and 4 bases from J, with 10 bases in between. The germline CDR1 and CDR2 sequences are SGHNT and YYREEE (reference sequence). This CDR3 comprises 13 residues. CDR3 coding DNA: TGTGCCAGCAGCTGGGCAGGGGCCACTGAAGCTTTCTTT. Protein sequence: CASSWAGATEAFF.

The gene calls are TRBV20-1 and TRBJ2-7; D may be TRBD1 (6 bases). Germline lookup yields CDR1 DFQATT and CDR2 SNEGSKA (reference sequence). The germline V and J ends were trimmed by 3 bases and 0 bases, with 12 bases remaining between them. The CDR3 is 14 residues long. The CDR3: CSASRQASSYEQYF. CDR3 DNA sequence: TGCAGTGCTAGCCGACAGGCCAGCTCCTACGAGCAGTACTTC.

This rearrangement joins TRBV5-1 to TRBJ1-4; TRBD1 aligns across 10 bases. In germline, CDR1 is SGHRS, CDR2 YFSETQ. V trimming: 5 bases; J trimming: 13 bases; junction bases outside the gene matches: 8. This CDR3 is built from 13 residues. In nucleotides, the CDR3 is TGCGCCAGCAGGTCGGGACAGGGGAACGGACTGTTTTTT. Amino acid sequence: CASRSGQGNGLFF.

This rearrangement joins TRBV14 to TRBJ2-2, with TRBD1 as a possible D gene (6 bases). Germline assignment: CDR1 SGHDN and CDR2 FVKESK. Trimming took off 11 bases at V and 14 bases at J, with 21 bases between the two ends. This CDR3 region has 12 residues. The CDR3 DNA reads TGTGCCGGGCCTTACAGGGAGAGGCTTCTGTTTTTT. Its protein is CAGPYRERLLFF.

The CDR3 sequence is CASSLAGGINQPQHF. The CDR3 DNA reads TGTGCCAGCAGCTTAGCAGGGGGCATCAATCAGCCCCAGCATTTT. The genes are TRBV7-8 and TRBJ1-5; 7 nucleotides match TRBD1. The V gene end was trimmed by 0 bases and the J gene end by 3 bases; junction bases not matched to a gene: 2. Germline assignment: CDR1 SGHVS and CDR2 FQNEAQ. This CDR3 comprises 15 residues.

This chain connects TRBV7-2 to TRBJ1-6; D gene unclear. V was cut by 5 bases and J by 8 bases, with 16 bases left in between. Germline V gives CDR1 SGHTA, CDR2 FQGNSA. The CDR3 spans 15 residues. The CDR3, as DNA: TGTGCCAGCAGCCCGCTCCCCGGTTTCTATTCACCCCTCCACTTT. Translated, it gives CASSPLPGFYSPLHF.

The rearrangement uses TRBV5-1 and TRBJ2-7; D assignment may be TRBD1 or TRBD2 (5 bases each). CDR3 size: 14 residues. V was clipped by 3 bases and J by 4 bases, with 14 bases between them. In germline, CDR1 is SGHRS, CDR2 YFSETQ. CDR3 coding DNA: TGCGCCAGCAGCTCCGGGACGGCCAATTACGAGCAGTACTTC. Its protein is CASSSGTANYEQYF.

This clonotype was counted ten times or more. In DNA, the CDR3 is TGTGCCATCATCGGGTCGAGGGGAGCTAACTATGGCTACACCTTC. Its translation: CAIIGSRGANYGYTF. The chain links TRBV10-3 to TRBJ1-2; tentatively, D is TRBD1 (5 bases). Trimming shortened V by 7 bases and J by 0 bases, and 15 bases separated the two germline ends. This CDR3 contains 15 residues. CDR1 and CDR2 (germline): ENHRY, SYGVKD.